The 3 T cell receptor beta chains listed next were all sequenced from one sample in a study of blood T cell repertoires in COVID-19 (TCRdb year 2020). Library method: the immunoSEQ multiplex PCR assay. TCRdb re-hosts the immuneACCESS table, in-frame sequences only. Its copies lack some clones; in the studies checked, an unresolved V gene accounts for under half of them, and the cause for the rest is not known. This sample gives 300,000 or so clones in total; 88% of them show up just once. About 7% of the sample belongs to the ten largest clones. Sequencing used peripheral blood. The receptor set was obtained from a woman aged 25 to 39 who had recovered from COVID-19.

This chain joins TRBV7-9 and TRBJ1-4; 7 nucleotides agree with TRBD1. Per the germline V gene, CDR1 is SEHNR and CDR2 is FQNEAQ (reference sequence). The length of the CDR3 is 19 residues. The V segment lost 3 bases and the J segment 1 base; nucleotides outside the gene matches: 14. The CDR3 reads CASSFAPDRSYETNEKLFF. The DNA of the CDR3 is TGTGCCAGCAGCTTTGCACCGGACAGGTCTTACGAAACTAATGAAAAACTGTTTTTT. Using reference TRBV7-9 and TRBJ1-4 for the parts outside the CDR3, the full variable domain is DTGVSQNPRHKITKRGQNVTFRCDPISEHNRLYWYRQTLGQGPEFLTYFQNEAQLEKSRLLSDRFSAERPKGSFSTLEIQRTEQGDSAMYLCASSFAPDRSYETNEKLFFGSGTQLSVL.

The V gene is TRBV18, the J gene TRBJ1-2, with TRBD1 matching 7 bases. V was pared by 3 bases and J by 4 bases, with 8 bases of the junction left unmatched. The CDR3 loop spans 15 amino acids. From germline, CDR1 is KGHSH and CDR2 LQKENI. DNA for the CDR3: TGTGCCAGCTCACCTATTACAGGGGAGAGCTATGGCTACACCTTC. Amino acid sequence: CASSPITGESYGYTF. Looking up the rest from reference TRBV18 and TRBJ1-2 gives the full variable domain: NAGVMQNPRHLVRRRGQEARLRCSPMKGHSHVYWYRQLPEEGLKFMVYLQKENIIDESGMPKERFSAEFPKEGPSILRIQQVVRGDSAAYFCASSPITGESYGYTFGSGTRLTVV.

The chain carries TRBV5-4 and TRBJ1-2, with D perhaps matching TRBD1 (5 bases). Germline lookup yields CDR1 SGHNT and CDR2 YYREEE (reference sequence). This CDR3 region has 13 residues. V was shortened by 4 bases and J by 4 bases, with 11 bases between the two germline ends. CDR3 bases: TGTGCCAGCAGCCAGGGAGGGATCTATGGCTACACCTTC. Translated, it gives CASSQGGIYGYTF.